Here is one T cell receptor (beta chain) with its context. The target antigen is unknown. Assay used: immunoSEQ multiplex PCR; TCRdb lists only in-frame clones, some missing. The sample records 100,000 or so clones, over 85% being singletons. The V gene's germline CDR1 is SGHTA and CDR2 FQGNSA. Unmatched junction bases numbered 5, after V lost 1 base and J lost 2 bases. There are 15 residues in the CDR3. The sample belongs to a study of Tregs in tolerant kidney transplant recipients. Study-wide results and limits: Few patients were studied, so findings need validation in larger groups. Biological reproducibility was not directly addressed, but technical replication error appeared minimal.

Mixed chimerism was transient after nonmyeloablative marrow transplants from related graft donors. The TCR sequence derives from a human patient who received a combined kidney and bone marrow transplant. Part of the T cells may come from the graft donor. Sample: CD4+ T cells from blood (PBMCs), taken 12 months after the transplant. This chain joins TRBV7-2 and TRBJ2-7; TRBD1 matches at 7 bases. CDR3 nucleotide sequence: TGTGCCAGCAGCTTAGTGTTGGACAGGCCCTACGAGCAGTACTTC. Its protein is CASSLVLDRPYEQYF.